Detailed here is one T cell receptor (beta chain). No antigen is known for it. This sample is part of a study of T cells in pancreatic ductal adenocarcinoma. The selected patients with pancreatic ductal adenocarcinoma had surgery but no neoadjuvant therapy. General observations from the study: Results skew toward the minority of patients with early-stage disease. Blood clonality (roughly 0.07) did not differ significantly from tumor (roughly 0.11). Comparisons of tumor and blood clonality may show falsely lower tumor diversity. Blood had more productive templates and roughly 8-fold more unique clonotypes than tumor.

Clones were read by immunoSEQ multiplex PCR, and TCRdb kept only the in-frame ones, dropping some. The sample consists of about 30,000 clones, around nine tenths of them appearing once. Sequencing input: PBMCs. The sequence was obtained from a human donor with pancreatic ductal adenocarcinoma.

CDR3 loop: CASSLLTGSQPQHF. The CDR3, as DNA: TGTGCCAGCAGTTTATTAACAGGGAGTCAGCCCCAGCATTTT. The chain joins TRBV28 to TRBJ1-5; possibly TRBD1 for D (6 bases). Germline CDR1 is MDHEN and CDR2 is SYDVKM. V lost 1 base to trimming and J lost 6 bases, with 10 bases between them. CDR3 length: 14 residues. The full variable domain, with the rest looked up from reference TRBV28 and TRBJ1-5, is DVKVTQSSRYLVKRTGEKVFLECVQDMDHENMFWYRQDPGLGLRLIYFSYDVKMKEKGDIPEGYSVSREKKERFSLILESASTNQTSMYLCASSLLTGSQPQHFGDGTRLSIL.